This T cell receptor (beta chain) stems from a study of shared clonotypes between healthy human individuals. CDR3 size: 15 residues. Germline-derived CDR1 and CDR2 are SGHTA and FQGNSA. The V and J ends lost 4 bases and 6 bases respectively, with 15 bases between them. Researchers divided each subset's genomic DNA evenly across several immunoSEQ plates. Assay: immunoSEQ multiplex PCR; the TCRdb copy retains only in-frame clones and omits some. The sample yields roughly 2.5 million clones, approximately 90% seen once. This clone has a handful of counts. The genes are TRBV7-2 and TRBJ2-2; D may be TRBD1 (6 bases). Sequencing input: naive CD4+ T cells sorted from blood. Subset indicated: CD45RA+ positively selected. The sequence was obtained from a man aged 18 to 29 in good health. The CDR3 DNA is TGTGCCAGCAGCTCGACGGTACAGGGACCCGGGGAGCTGTTTTTT. Residues: CASSSTVQGPGELFF.